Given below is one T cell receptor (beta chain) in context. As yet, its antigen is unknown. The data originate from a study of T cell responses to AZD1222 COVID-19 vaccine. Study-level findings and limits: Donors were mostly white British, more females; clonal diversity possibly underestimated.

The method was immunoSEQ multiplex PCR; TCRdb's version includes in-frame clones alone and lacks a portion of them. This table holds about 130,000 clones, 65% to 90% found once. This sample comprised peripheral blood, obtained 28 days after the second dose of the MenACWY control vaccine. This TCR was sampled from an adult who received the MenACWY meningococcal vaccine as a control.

The CDR3 loop is CASSLSATVALHF. The CDR3, as DNA: TGTGCCAGCAGTTTATCGGCAACTGTGGCCCTCCACTTT. The chain recombines TRBV28 with TRBJ1-6; D is ambiguous. V dropped 1 base and J dropped 14 bases, with 12 bases sitting between them. CDR1 and CDR2 (germline): MDHEN, SYDVKM. The CDR3 is 13 residues long.